Shown below are 12 T cell receptor beta chains from a single sample sequenced in a study of blood T cell repertoires in COVID-19. The table came from immunoSEQ multiplex PCR; TCRdb's copy has only in-frame clones and leaves some out. In the table there are fewer than 700,000 clones, approximately 91% of which are singletons. Sequencing input: peripheral blood. These receptors originate from a woman in her fifties or sixties with COVID-19, enrolled during active disease.

The genes are TRBV11-2 and TRBJ2-5; 13 bases are shared with TRBD2. CDR1 and CDR2 from the germline V gene are SGHAT and FQNNGV. CDR3 length equals 16 residues. The junction had 4 bases not matched to a gene; V was cut back by 4 bases and J by 2 bases. The CDR3 reads CASSWGTSGDQETQYF. In DNA form, the CDR3 reads TGTGCCAGCAGCTGGGGGACTAGCGGGGATCAAGAGACCCAGTACTTC.

The rearrangement joins TRBV5-1 to TRBJ1-1, with 10 nucleotides matching TRBD1. Germline-derived CDR1 and CDR2 are SGHRS and YFSETQ. With V trimmed by 5 bases and J by 2 bases, 6 bases remained unmatched. The CDR3 runs 15 residues. The CDR3 DNA sequence: TGCGCCAGCAGGCCGCGGACAGGGGGAAACACTGAAGCTTTCTTT. Protein: CASRPRTGGNTEAFF.

J is TRBJ2-1 and V is TRBV5-1, with D possibly matching TRBD1 (6 bases). Trimming took 3 bases from V and 2 from J, leaving 6 bases between them. The CDR3 is made up of 13 amino acids. The germline V gene encodes CDR1 SGHRS and CDR2 YFSETQ. The CDR3 sequence: CASSWDTYNEQFF. The DNA for the CDR3 is TGCGCCAGCAGCTGGGACACCTACAATGAGCAGTTCTTC. Supplemented by reference TRBV5-1 and TRBJ2-1, the full variable domain reads KAGVTQTPRYLIKTRGQQVTLSCSPISGHRSVSWYQQTPGQGLQFLFEYFSETQRNKGNFPGRFSGRQFSNSRSEMNVSTLELGDSALYLCASSWDTYNEQFFGPGTRLTVL.

This chain links TRBV2 with TRBJ1-4; 9 bases agree with TRBD1. The CDR3 contains 14 residues. Germline lookup yields CDR1 SNHLY and CDR2 FYNNEI. The junction had 1 base not matched to a gene; V was cut back by 2 bases and J by 6 bases. The chain's CDR3 is CASSERQGDEKLFF. The CDR3 DNA reads TGTGCCAGCAGTGAAAGACAGGGGGATGAAAAACTGTTTTTT. The full variable domain, completed using reference TRBV2 and TRBJ1-4, is EPEVTQTPSHQVTQMGQEVILRCVPISNHLYFYWYRQILGQKVEFLVSFYNNEISEKSEIFDDQFSVERPDGSNFTLKIRSTKLEDSAMYFCASSERQGDEKLFFGSGTQLSVL.

J is TRBJ2-7 and V is TRBV13, with TRBD1 identical over 7 bases. The V gene's germline CDR1 is PRHDT and CDR2 FYEKMQ (reference sequence). The length of the CDR3 is 13 residues. V dropped 4 bases and J dropped 7; count of bases not matched to a gene: 7. CDR3 protein: CASSSDRAVEQYF. The DNA of the CDR3 is TGTGCCAGCAGCTCCGACAGGGCTGTGGAGCAGTACTTC.

The chain links TRBV12-3 or TRBV12-4 to TRBJ1-1, with D possibly being TRBD1 (6 bases). This CDR3 has 13 amino acids. Trimming took off 1 base at V and 3 bases at J, with 6 bases between the two ends. The CDR3 loop is CASSLDRDTEAFF. The CDR3 DNA reads TGTGCCAGCAGTTTAGACAGGGACACTGAAGCTTTCTTT.

The genes are TRBV5-1 and TRBJ2-1; possible D gene TRBD1, 6 bases. The CDR3 consists of 14 residues. Trimming cost V 5 bases and J 6 bases, with 15 bases left between them. The germline CDR1 and CDR2 sequences are SGHRS and YFSETQ. Written as DNA, the CDR3 is TGCGCCAGCAGTTTTTATCAGGGGCGCAATGAGCAGTTCTTC. This gives the protein CASSFYQGRNEQFF.

This sequence joins TRBV2 and TRBJ1-1; the match to TRBD1 covers 7 bases. V was pared by 6 bases and J by 1 base, with 2 bases of the junction left unmatched. Germline V CDR1 and CDR2: SNHLY, FYNNEI. The CDR3 runs 13 residues. Here the CDR3 DNA reads TGTGCCAGCAGAAGGACAGGGAACACTGAAGCTTTCTTT. Residues: CASRRTGNTEAFF.

The chain couples TRBV19 to TRBJ1-5; 9 nucleotides agree with TRBD1. Germline CDR1 and CDR2: LNHDA and SQIVND (reference sequence). The junction had 11 bases not matched to a gene; V was cut back by 5 bases and J by 3 bases. The length of the CDR3 is 17 residues. The CDR3 sequence is CASSDLERDRDNQPQHF. The DNA of the CDR3 is TGTGCCAGTAGTGACCTGGAACGGGACAGGGACAATCAGCCCCAGCATTTT. The full variable domain, in which reference TRBV19 and TRBJ1-5 provide the parts outside the CDR3, is DGGITQSPKYLFRKEGQNVTLSCEQNLNHDAMYWYRQDPGQGLRLIYYSQIVNDFQKGDIAEGYSVSREKKESFPLTVTSAQKNPTAFYLCASSDLERDRDNQPQHFGDGTRLSIL.

This sequence joins TRBV2 and TRBJ1-5; D might be TRBD1 (5 bases). Trimming took off 4 bases at V and 3 bases at J, with 13 bases between the two ends. The CDR3 covers 15 residues. Per germline, CDR1 SNHLY and CDR2 FYNNEI. The CDR3 DNA follows: TGTGCCAGCAGTGTACGTCAGGGCCTCAATCAGCCCCAGCATTTT. Its translation is CASSVRQGLNQPQHF.

This chain links TRBV27 with TRBJ2-7; 9 bases are shared with TRBD1. V trimming: 4 bases; J trimming: 3 bases; junction bases outside the gene matches: 4. The CDR3 totals 14 residues. The germline CDR1 and CDR2 sequences are MNHEY and SMNVEV (reference sequence). The CDR3 sequence: CASSSLGQGYEQYF. In DNA form, the CDR3 reads TGTGCCAGCAGTTCCCTGGGACAGGGCTACGAGCAGTACTTC.

Only one count was recorded for this clone. The genes are TRBV19 and TRBJ1-2, with TRBD1 matching over 10 bases. The CDR3 extends over 17 amino acids. Trimming took 6 bases from V and 2 from J; bases not matched to a gene: 12. Germline CDR1 LNHDA, CDR2 SQIVND (reference sequence). CDR3 amino acids: CASSDLRGTGANYGYTF. In DNA form, the CDR3 reads TGTGCCAGTAGCGACCTAAGAGGGACAGGGGCCAACTATGGCTACACCTTC.